The 6 T cell receptor beta chains below were found in one sample sequenced in a study of blood T cell repertoires in COVID-19. TCRdb's copy holds only in-frame clones and misses some; the assay was immunoSEQ multiplex PCR. The data contain approximately 300,000 clones, approximately 92% of them seen just once; the ten biggest clones take up about 6.8%. The specimen was peripheral blood. Receptors were obtained from a woman between 25 and 40 years old with COVID-19, enrolled during active disease.

The V gene is TRBV25-1, the J gene TRBJ2-1; 7 nucleotides match TRBD2. The trim removed 6 bases at V and 1 base at J, leaving 12 bases unmatched. The CDR3 has 17 amino acids. CDR1 MGHDK and CDR2 SYGVNS come from the germline V gene. CDR3 in DNA: TGTGCCAGCAGCGGAGCTGGGTCGGGGGGTTCCTACAATGAGCAGTTCTTC. This gives the protein CASSGAGSGGSYNEQFF.

V usage is TRBV5-1 and J usage is TRBJ2-7; the match to TRBD2 covers 13 bases. Looked up from germline, CDR1 is SGHRS and CDR2 is YFSETQ. This CDR3 is built from 15 residues. V was pared by 6 bases and J by 1 base, with 4 bases of the junction left unmatched. CDR3 loop: CASTLLAGGSYEQYF. The CDR3 DNA follows: TGCGCCAGCACCTTACTAGCGGGAGGGTCCTACGAGCAGTACTTC.

The chain joins TRBV24-1 to TRBJ1-5, with D possibly matching TRBD1 (6 bases). The germline CDR1 and CDR2 sequences are KGHDR and SFDVKD. The CDR3 spans 15 residues. Trimming took off 6 bases at V and 3 bases at J, with 14 bases between the two ends. The CDR3 DNA reads as TGTGCCACCAGTAAAACAGGGAGTTACAATCAGCCCCAGCATTTT. Residues: CATSKTGSYNQPQHF.

The chain recombines TRBV19 with TRBJ2-2; 9 positions match TRBD2. Germline V gene sequence: CDR1 LNHDA, CDR2 SQIVND (reference sequence). The junction had 10 bases not matched to a gene; V was cut back by 7 bases and J by 1 base. This CDR3 comprises 17 residues. CDR3 amino acids: CASTLKREALNTGELFF. In DNA, the CDR3 is TGTGCCAGTACTTTAAAGCGGGAGGCTTTGAACACCGGGGAGCTGTTTTTT.

The chain employs TRBV30 and TRBJ1-4, with D perhaps TRBD1 (5 bases). V shed 5 bases and J shed 0 bases, with 16 bases lying between them. CDR3 length: 16 residues. CDR1 GTSNPN and CDR2 SVGIG come from the germline V gene (reference sequence). CDR3 residues: CAWGRGLTATNEKLFF. CDR3 bases: TGTGCCTGGGGTAGGGGACTGACAGCAACTAATGAAAAACTGTTTTTT.

This clone has only one observation. The V and J genes are TRBV6-2 or TRBV6-3 and TRBJ2-1, with D possibly being TRBD2 (5 bases). Germline CDR1 reads MNHEY; CDR2 reads SVGEGT. This CDR3 is 15 amino acids long. V gave up 2 bases and J gave up 6 bases, with 14 bases separating them. CDR3 region: CASSYQSSRRNEQFF. For the CDR3, the DNA is TGTGCCAGCAGTTACCAGTCTAGCCGCCGCAATGAGCAGTTCTTC.